Below are 10 T cell receptor beta chains sequenced from a single sample in a study of CD8+CD57+ T cells in acquired aplastic anemia. Template material for TCR beta VDJ and CDR3 profiling consisted of genomic DNA. TCRdb re-analysed the reads in MiXCR, keeping a single row per CDR3 protein. In the table there are 450,000 to 550,000 distinct CDR3 sequences, about a third of which are singletons. Sequencing involved patients with CD8+CD57+ cell expansion previously shown by flow cytometry. Specimen: sorted CD4+, CD8+, or CD8+CD57+ T cells (not recorded which) from PBMCs. The receptors were sampled from a human donor with aplastic anemia.

This clonotype was counted ten times or more. The gene calls are TRBV10-3 and TRBJ1-2; 7 nucleotides line up with TRBD1. V lost 7 bases, J lost 1 base, and 9 bases stayed unmatched. The CDR3 runs 15 residues. Germline CDR1 ENHRY, CDR2 SYGVKD. The CDR3 region has the DNA TGTGCCATCAACAACCTGGACAGGAATAACTATGGCTACACCTTC. It translates to CAINNLDRNNYGYTF.

This clonotype was detected many times. V and J are TRBV20-1 and TRBJ2-3; possible D gene TRBD2, 6 bases. Germline loops: CDR1 DFQATT, CDR2 SNEGSKA (reference sequence). The CDR3 is 13 residues long. The V gene lost 7 bases and the J gene lost 5 bases, with 16 bases spanning the gap. The CDR3 protein is CSVNGGVGDTQYF. The CDR3 region has the DNA TGCAGTGTCAACGGCGGGGTGGGAGATACGCAGTATTTT.

The V call is TRBV9, the J call TRBJ2-5; possibly TRBD1 or TRBD2 for D (6 bases each). Germline CDR1 and CDR2: SGDLS and YYNGEE. CDR3 length equals 14 residues. Trimming took 6 bases from V and 5 from J, leaving 17 bases between them. The chain's CDR3 is CASNPGALRETQYF. Written as DNA, the CDR3 is TGTGCCAGCAACCCGGGGGCCCTCCGGGAGACCCAGTACTTC.

A remark on this clonotype: Since a much larger clone is just one base distant, this may be a read error. The chain employs TRBV6-1 and TRBJ1-1; D gene uncertain. Germline V gene sequence: CDR1 MNHNS, CDR2 SASEGT. The CDR3 runs 12 residues. CDR3 in amino acids: CACSEQNTEAFF. In DNA form, the CDR3 reads TGTGCCTGCAGTGAACAGAACACTGAAGCTTTCTTT.

This clonotype occurred many times. The chain recombines TRBV10-3 with TRBJ1-1; 11 bases match TRBD1. Germline CDR1 is ENHRY and CDR2 is SYGVKD. V lost 3 bases and J lost 7; bases outside the gene matches: 7. The CDR3 loop spans 15 amino acids. The CDR3 loop is CAISDSDRGLYEAFF. The DNA of the CDR3 is TGTGCCATCAGTGATTCGGACAGGGGGCTTTATGAAGCTTTCTTT.

The chain combines TRBV11-2 with TRBJ2-2; 10 nucleotides match TRBD2. The CDR3 has 17 residues. J gave up 7 bases and V 4 bases, and 12 bases lay outside the gene matches. In germline, CDR1 is SGHAT, CDR2 FQNNGV. CDR3 protein: CASSSLAGVLFNGELFF. DNA of the CDR3: TGTGCCAGCAGCTCTCTAGCGGGAGTGTTGTTTAACGGGGAGCTGTTTTTT. Full variable domain (remainder filled in from reference TRBV11-2 and TRBJ2-2): EAGVAQSPRYKIIEKRQSVAFWCNPISGHATLYWYQQILGQGPKLLIQFQNNGVVDDSQLPKDRFSAERLKGVDSTLKIQPAKLEDSAVYLCASSSLAGVLFNGELFFGEGSRLTVL.

This clonotype has only a few counts. The V and J genes are TRBV20-1 and TRBJ2-1; D perhaps matches TRBD2 (5 bases). In germline, CDR1 is DFQATT, CDR2 SNEGSKA (reference sequence). CDR3 length equals 13 residues. V was trimmed by 5 bases and J by 6 bases, leaving 14 bases between them. The chain's CDR3 is CSAVRYEGNEQFF. The DNA for the CDR3 is TGCAGTGCTGTCCGGTATGAGGGCAATGAGCAGTTCTTC.

This clonotype was seen only a few times. This chain uses TRBV9 with TRBJ1-2, with D tentatively TRBD1 (5 bases). V gave up 0 bases and J gave up 7 bases, with 16 bases separating them. Looked up from germline, CDR1 is SGDLS and CDR2 is YYNGEE. The CDR3 has 15 amino acids. The CDR3 is CASSVGPGTGCGYTF. DNA for the CDR3: TGTGCCAGCAGCGTAGGGCCAGGGACGGGTTGTGGCTACACCTTC.

This clonotype was seen many times. The chain combines TRBV10-3 with TRBJ2-3; D unclear. This CDR3 spans 14 amino acids. CDR1 is ENHRY, CDR2 SYGVKD, per germline. V lost 0 bases and J lost 2, with 6 bases in between. CDR3 in DNA: TGTGCCATCAGTGAGTCGTTAAACACAGATACGCAGTATTTT. Its protein is CAISESLNTDTQYF.

This clonotype occurred many times. The rearrangement uses TRBV7-9 and TRBJ1-1; no clear D gene. Looked up from germline, CDR1 is SEHNR and CDR2 is FQNEAQ (reference sequence). Trimming removed 1 base at V and 11 bases at J, with 8 bases between. This CDR3 is 11 amino acids long. CDR3 nucleotides: TGTGCCAGCAGCTTAGACCTGGCGGCTTTCTTT. This encodes CASSLDLAAFF.